A single sample is the source of the 5 T cell receptor beta chains below, sequenced in a study of shared T cell receptors in the human thymus. TCRdb's table, derived via immunoSEQ multiplex PCR, lists solely in-frame clones and lacks some. The profile shows about 660,000 clones, approximately 90% of them singletons. These sequences were also reported in another study, on human thymus T cells.

Sequencing was performed on thymocytes. These receptors were obtained from a boy in the first two years of life with a congenital heart defect.

V and J are TRBV25-1 and TRBJ2-1, with 9 nucleotides matching TRBD2. The CDR3 is made up of 17 amino acids. Looked up from germline, CDR1 is MGHDK and CDR2 is SYGVNS. Losses at the gene ends were 7 bases for V and 5 bases for J; bases not matched to a gene: 15. The CDR3 is CASIGTGASGINNEQFF. The CDR3 DNA reads TGTGCCAGCATTGGGACGGGGGCTAGCGGGATTAACAATGAGCAGTTCTTC.

The J gene is TRBJ2-2, the V gene TRBV30; 11 nucleotides line up with TRBD1. Germline CDR1 reads GTSNPN; CDR2 reads SVGIG (reference sequence). With V trimmed by 3 bases and J by 5 bases, 2 bases remained unmatched. This CDR3 region has 14 residues. CDR3 coding DNA: TGTGCCTGGAGGGACAGGGGGCGGACCGGGGAGCTGTTTTTT. Translating it yields CAWRDRGRTGELFF.

This chain connects TRBV11-1 to TRBJ2-5; TRBD2 is a possible D gene (6 bases). The germline CDR1 and CDR2 sequences are SGHAT and FQDESV (reference sequence). The CDR3 contains 14 residues. Trimming took 6 bases from V and 5 from J, leaving 16 bases between them. Here the CDR3 reads CASRGGTNRETQYF. The CDR3 nucleotides read TGTGCCAGCAGGGGGGGAACTAATCGGGAGACCCAGTACTTC.

This chain links TRBV6-6 with TRBJ2-1; 7 bases line up with TRBD1. The CDR3 totals 15 residues. Germline loops: CDR1 MNHNY, CDR2 SVGAGI (reference sequence). The J segment lost 8 bases and the V segment lost 0 bases, leaving 7 bases of the junction unmatched. The CDR3, as DNA: TGTGCCAGCAGTTACTCCGGGACAGCCAGGGATGAGCAGTTCTTC. The encoded protein is CASSYSGTARDEQFF.

This chain connects TRBV25-1 to TRBJ2-7, with 8 bases identical to TRBD2. Germline trimming cut 6 bases from V and 6 bases from J; bases unmatched to any gene: 10. The CDR3 covers 14 residues. Germline values: CDR1 MGHDK, CDR2 SYGVNS. CDR3 coding DNA: TGTGCCAGCAGCCGAGGGGGACTAGAAGGCGAGCAGTACTTC. As protein: CASSRGGLEGEQYF.